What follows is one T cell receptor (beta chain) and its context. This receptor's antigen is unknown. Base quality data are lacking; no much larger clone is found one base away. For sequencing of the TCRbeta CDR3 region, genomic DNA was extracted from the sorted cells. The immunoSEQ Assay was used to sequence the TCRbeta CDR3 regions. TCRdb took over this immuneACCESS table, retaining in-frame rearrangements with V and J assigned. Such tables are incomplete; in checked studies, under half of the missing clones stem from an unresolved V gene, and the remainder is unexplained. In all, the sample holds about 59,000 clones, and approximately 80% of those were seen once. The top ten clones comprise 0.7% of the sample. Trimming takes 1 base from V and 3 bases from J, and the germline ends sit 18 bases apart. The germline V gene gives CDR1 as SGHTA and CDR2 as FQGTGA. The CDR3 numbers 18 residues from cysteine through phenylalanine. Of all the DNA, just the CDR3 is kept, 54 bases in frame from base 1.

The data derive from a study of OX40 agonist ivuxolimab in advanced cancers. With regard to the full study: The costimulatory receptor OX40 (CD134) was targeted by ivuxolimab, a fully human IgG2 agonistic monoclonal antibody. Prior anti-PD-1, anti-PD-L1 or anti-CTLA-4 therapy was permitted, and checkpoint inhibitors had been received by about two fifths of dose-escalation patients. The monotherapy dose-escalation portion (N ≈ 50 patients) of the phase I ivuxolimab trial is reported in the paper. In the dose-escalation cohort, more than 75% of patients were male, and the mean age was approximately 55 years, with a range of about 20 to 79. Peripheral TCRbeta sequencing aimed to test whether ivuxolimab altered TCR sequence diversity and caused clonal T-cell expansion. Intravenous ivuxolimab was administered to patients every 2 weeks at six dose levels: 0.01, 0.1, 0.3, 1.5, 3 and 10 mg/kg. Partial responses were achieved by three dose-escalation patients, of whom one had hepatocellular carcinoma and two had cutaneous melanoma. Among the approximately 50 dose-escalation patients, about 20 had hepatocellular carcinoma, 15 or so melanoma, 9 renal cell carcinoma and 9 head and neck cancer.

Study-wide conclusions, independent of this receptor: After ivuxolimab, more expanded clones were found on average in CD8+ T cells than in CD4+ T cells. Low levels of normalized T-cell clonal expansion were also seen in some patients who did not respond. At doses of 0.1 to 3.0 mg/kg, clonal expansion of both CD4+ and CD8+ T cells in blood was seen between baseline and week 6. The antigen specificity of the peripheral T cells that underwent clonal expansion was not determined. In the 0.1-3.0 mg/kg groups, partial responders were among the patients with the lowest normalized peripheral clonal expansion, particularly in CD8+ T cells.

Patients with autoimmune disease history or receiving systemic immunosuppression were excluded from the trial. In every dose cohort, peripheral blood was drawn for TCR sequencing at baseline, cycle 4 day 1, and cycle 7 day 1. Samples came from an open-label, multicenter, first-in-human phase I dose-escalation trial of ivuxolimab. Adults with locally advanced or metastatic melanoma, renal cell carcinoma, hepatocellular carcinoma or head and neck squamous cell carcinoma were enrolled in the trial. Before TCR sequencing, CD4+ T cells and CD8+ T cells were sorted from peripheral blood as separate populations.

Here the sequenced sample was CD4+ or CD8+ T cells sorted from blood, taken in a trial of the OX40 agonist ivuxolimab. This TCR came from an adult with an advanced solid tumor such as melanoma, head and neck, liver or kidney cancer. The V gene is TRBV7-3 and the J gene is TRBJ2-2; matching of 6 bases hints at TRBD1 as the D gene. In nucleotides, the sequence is TGTGCCAGCAGCTTAAAGGGACAAGGCAGCGGATACACCGGGGAGCTGTTTTTT. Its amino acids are CASSLKGQGSGYTGELFF.